Sequencing of this TCR beta chain was carried out in a study of cytomegalovirus exposure and HLA in healthy donors. Researchers ran the PCR with 60 Vbeta and 13 Jbeta primers. This table comes from immunoSEQ multiplex PCR, and its TCRdb copy is limited to in-frame clones, with some not included. In the table there are around 170,000 clones, roughly 80% of which are singletons. The germline V gene has CDR1 SQVTM and CDR2 ANQGSEA. With 3 bases removed from V and 1 base from J, the gap between germline ends came to 6 bases. The CDR3 has 12 residues. A note on this clone: Its target is not known.

Findings of the study overall: Data from an earlier analysis indicated that most TCR beta V segments were productive either about 90% or about 30% of the time.

V is TRBV29-1 and J is TRBJ1-1; D is ambiguous. This sequence originates from a man between 45 and 60 years old in good health and CMV-seronegative. Sequenced sample: PBMCs. The CDR3 spells CSVDRGNTEAFF. CDR3 sequence (DNA): TGCAGCGTTGATCGAGGGAACACTGAAGCTTTCTTT.